The T cell receptor (beta chain) described here comes from a study of graft-versus-host responses after intestinal transplantation (dated by TCRdb to the early 2020s). Regarding the research as a whole: The transplants that recipients got were multivisceral, liver-intestinal, or isolated intestinal. After intestinal transplantation, graft-versus-host and host-versus-graft alloreactive T cell clones in the graft, circulation and bone marrow were tracked using bulk TCR-beta CDR3 sequencing. Of the 20 to 25 intestinal transplant recipients enrolled in the cohort, one of whom was a retransplant, a few patients without pretransplant specimens were excluded. Rather than going through the commercial service, samples from three later patients were sequenced in-house on an Illumina MiSeq and processed with MiXCR. Anti-thymocyte globulin induction was given to all recipients, followed by maintenance tacrolimus and steroids for roughly 3 years. Donor T cell macrochimerism was defined as a peak of at least 4% donor T cells among recipient peripheral blood mononuclear cells. Alloreactive clones were identified by sequencing pre-transplant mixed lymphocyte reaction products and comparing them with unstimulated pre-transplant donor and recipient T cells.

Libraries were constructed by the immunoSEQ multiplex PCR assay. For most patients, genomic DNA was isolated with the Qiagen DNeasy Blood and Tissue Kit and shipped frozen to Adaptive Biotechnologies for TCR sequencing. Adaptive Biotechnologies carried out high-throughput TCR-beta CDR3 sequencing of genomic DNA for most patients. The authors' pipeline ran thus. TCR sequencing data were retrieved from Adaptive's ImmunoSEQ software for 18 patients, whereas a few other patients were processed with MiXCR and VDJtools. To correct CD4 versus CD8 sorting errors, any sequence found in both subsets at a frequency ratio below 5:1 was removed. Because the origin of CDR3 nucleotide sequences shared between donor and recipient could not be assigned, those sequences were removed. To count as alloreactive, a clone needed at least 2-fold expansion over unstimulated cells and a minimum CFSE-low frequency of 0.002% (template counts) or 0.001% (read counts). A clone was considered mappable if detected in the sequenced pre-transplant spleen, lymph node, or MLR CFSE-low populations of the donor or recipient. The cumulative frequency of alloreactive clones was calculated as a percentage of all sequences, weighted by copy number. In TCRdb, the immuneACCESS table is reduced to in-frame sequences with V and J assigned. These tables do not hold every clone; where another copy was compared, an unresolved V gene accounts for under half, and the others remain unexplained. V and J calls and clone size are copied from that table; D and trimming were computed from the DNA. The sample yields roughly 90,000 clones; roughly 90% were counted once. The top ten clonotypes cover about 0.34% of the sample.

What the research found in general, with its limitations: The conclusions were limited by the relatively low number and heterogeneity of the intestinal transplant patients. In patients with donor T cell macrochimerism, the allografts had high GvH to HvG T cell clonal ratios. GvH clones were detected in recipient bone marrow, and some appeared earlier in ileal mucosa or blood, consistent with an intestinal mucosal origin. Early after transplant, declines in HvG clones were associated with peak levels of circulating GvH clones.

The CDR3 contains 17 residues, cysteine and phenylalanine counted. Of all the DNA, just the CDR3 is kept, 51 bases in frame from base 1. For CDR1 and CDR2, the germline V gene lists MDHEN and SYDVKM. A distance of 16 bases separates the germline ends of V and J, which lose 4 bases and 0 bases respectively. The sample's time point label, in plain terms: cells obtained before transplantation from donor or recipient. CD3+CD4+ and CD3+CD8+ populations were FACS-sorted from unstimulated pre-transplant donor and recipient cells taken from spleen or lymph nodes. A remark on this clone: It lacks a known antigen. No base-level quality is on record; no much larger clone is a single base apart.

The chain employs TRBV28 and TRBJ2-4; a tentative D call is TRBD1 (6 bases match). This TCR was sampled from a human donor who was the organ donor for an intestinal transplant. The sample consisted of unstimulated CD4+ T cells sorted from spleen or lymph node cells, taken before transplant. The DNA sequence is TGTGCCAGCAGTTCCCTCCGACAGGTCCTAGCCAAAAACATTCAGTACTTC. Its protein product is CASSSLRQVLAKNIQYF.